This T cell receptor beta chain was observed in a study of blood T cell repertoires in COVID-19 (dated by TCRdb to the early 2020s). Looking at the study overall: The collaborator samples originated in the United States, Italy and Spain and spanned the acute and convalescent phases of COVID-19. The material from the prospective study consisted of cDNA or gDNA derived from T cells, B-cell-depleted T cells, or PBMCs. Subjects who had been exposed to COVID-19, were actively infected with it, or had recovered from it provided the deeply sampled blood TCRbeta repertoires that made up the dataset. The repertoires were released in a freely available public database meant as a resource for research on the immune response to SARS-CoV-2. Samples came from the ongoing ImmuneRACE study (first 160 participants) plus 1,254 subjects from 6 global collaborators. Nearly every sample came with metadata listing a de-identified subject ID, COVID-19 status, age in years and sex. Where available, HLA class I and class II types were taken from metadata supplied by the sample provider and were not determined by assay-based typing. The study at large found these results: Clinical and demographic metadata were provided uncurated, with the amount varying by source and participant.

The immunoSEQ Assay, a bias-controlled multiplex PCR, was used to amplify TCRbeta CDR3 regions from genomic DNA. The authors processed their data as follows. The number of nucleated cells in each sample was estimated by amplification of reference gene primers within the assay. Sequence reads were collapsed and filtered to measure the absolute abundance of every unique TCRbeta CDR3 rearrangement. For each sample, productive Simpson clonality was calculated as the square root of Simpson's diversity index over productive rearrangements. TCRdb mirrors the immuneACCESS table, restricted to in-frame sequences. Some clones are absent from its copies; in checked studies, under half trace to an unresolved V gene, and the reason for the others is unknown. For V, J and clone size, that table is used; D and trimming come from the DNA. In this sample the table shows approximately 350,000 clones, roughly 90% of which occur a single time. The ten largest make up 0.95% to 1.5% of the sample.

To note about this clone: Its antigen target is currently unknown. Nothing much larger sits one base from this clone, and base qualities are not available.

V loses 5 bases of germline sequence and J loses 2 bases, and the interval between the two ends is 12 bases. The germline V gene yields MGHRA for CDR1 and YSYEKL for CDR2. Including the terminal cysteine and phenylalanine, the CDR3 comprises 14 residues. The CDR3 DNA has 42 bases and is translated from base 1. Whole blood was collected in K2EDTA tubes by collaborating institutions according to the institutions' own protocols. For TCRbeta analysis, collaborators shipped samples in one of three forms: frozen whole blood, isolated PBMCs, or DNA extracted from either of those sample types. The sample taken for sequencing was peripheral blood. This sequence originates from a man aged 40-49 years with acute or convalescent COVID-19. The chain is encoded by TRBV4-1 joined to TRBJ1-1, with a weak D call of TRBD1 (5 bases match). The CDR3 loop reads CASSWGDGNTEAFF. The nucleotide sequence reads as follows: TGCGCCAGCAGCTGGGGCGACGGAAACACTGAAGCTTTCTTT.